A single sample gave rise to the 30 T cell receptor beta chains below, sequenced in a study of neurological immune-mediated disorders. TCRdb re-called the 5' RACE reads through MiXCR, storing one row per CDR3 protein. The sample holds 45,000 to 65,000 distinct CDR3 sequences, approximately 4.4% seen once. What was sequenced was PBMCs. The receptors come from a man aged 50 or older with multiple sclerosis.

This clonotype came up many times. The gene calls are TRBV2 and TRBJ1-5, with 8 bases aligning to TRBD1. V lost 4 bases, J lost 4 bases, and 6 bases stayed unmatched. Looked up from germline, CDR1 is SNHLY and CDR2 is FYNNEI. The CDR3 has 15 amino acids. CDR3 sequence (DNA): TGTGCCAGCAGTGGGACAGGGAACTTGAATCAGCCCCAGCATTTT. Amino acid sequence: CASSGTGNLNQPQHF.

This clonotype showed up just a few times. The gene calls are TRBV20-1 and TRBJ2-1; TRBD2 aligns across 13 bases. V lost 3 bases to trimming and J lost 1 base; unmatched junction nucleotides: 3. This CDR3 spans 16 amino acids. Looked up from germline, CDR1 is DFQATT and CDR2 is SNEGSKA (reference sequence). CDR3 sequence (DNA): TGCAGTGCTAGTACTAGCGGGGGGGGTTCCTACAATGAGCAGTTCTTC. Translated, it gives CSASTSGGGSYNEQFF.

This clonotype was seen more than once but under ten times. Possible read error: a much larger clone is one base away. The chain links TRBV20-1 to TRBJ1-1, with D unclear. Germline CDR1 reads DFQATT; CDR2 reads SNEGSKA (reference sequence). V was clipped by 3 bases and J by 1 base, with 6 bases between them. This CDR3 comprises 12 residues. CDR3 region: CSARQTNTEAFF. The CDR3 coding sequence is TGCAGTGCTAGGCAGACGAACACTGAAGCTTTCTTT.

This clonotype was observed a few times. One junction end disagrees with the germline gene, perhaps due to a read error. The chain carries TRBV20-1 and TRBJ1-6, with a tentative D call TRBD1 (5 bases). Germline V gene data show CDR1 as DFQATT and CDR2 as SNEGSKA (reference sequence). The CDR3 is 11 amino acids. The CDR3 sequence is CSAYQGSPLNF. The CDR3 region has the DNA TGCAGTGCATATCAGGGTTCACCCCTCAACTTT.

This clonotype was seen repeatedly, ten times or more. The chain links TRBV20-1 to TRBJ1-1; D unresolved. CDR1 DFQATT and CDR2 SNEGSKA come from the germline V gene (reference sequence). The CDR3 contains 16 residues. The V and J ends lost 0 bases and 1 base respectively, with 15 bases between them. CDR3 residues: CSARDATKNGNTEAFF. The CDR3 DNA reads as TGCAGTGCTAGAGACGCTACAAAAAATGGGAACACTGAAGCTTTCTTT.

This clonotype was detected many times. DNA for the CDR3: TGCGCCAGCAGCCAAGATACGCTCAGACTTCAGTACTTC. Translating it yields CASSQDTLRLQYF. J is TRBJ2-4 and V is TRBV4-1; D unresolved. This CDR3 has 13 residues. V lost 0 bases and J 11 bases, leaving 11 bases between the germline ends. CDR1 is MGHRA, CDR2 YSYEKL, per germline.

This clonotype was detected many times. The CDR3 DNA follows: TGTGCCAGCATTTTTCCGACTAGCGGGTCCCTTGGGGTCGGCTACGAGCAGTACTTC. The encoded protein is CASIFPTSGSLGVGYEQYF. The chain combines TRBV6-4 with TRBJ2-7; 10 bases match TRBD2. The V gene end was trimmed by 7 bases and the J gene end by 3 bases; junction bases not matched to a gene: 21. Germline V CDR1 and CDR2: MRHNA, SNTAGT. CDR3 length equals 19 residues.

The chain recombines TRBV20-1 with TRBJ2-1; D possibly corresponds to TRBD2 (5 bases). Trimming pared 4 bases from V and 4 bases from J, leaving 8 bases between. CDR1 is DFQATT, CDR2 SNEGSKA, per germline (reference sequence). This CDR3 region has 12 residues. CDR3 DNA sequence: TGCAGTGCTATGCCGGGGTACAATGAGCAGTTCTTC. This translates into CSAMPGYNEQFF.

To note about this clonotype: Being one base from a much bigger clone, this may be a read error. This CDR3 is CASRQRLGRGQTHNEQFF. CDR3 bases: TGTGCCAGCAGGCAACGCCTGGGTCGGGGACAGACCCACAATGAGCAGTTCTTC. The rearrangement uses TRBV28 and TRBJ2-1; 7 bases align to TRBD1. The CDR3 length is 18 residues. Germline V lookup: CDR1 MDHEN, CDR2 SYDVKM. V was clipped by 6 bases and J by 5 bases; unmatched bases: 19.

A few counts support this clonotype. The chain combines TRBV9 with TRBJ2-1; 13 bases match TRBD2. This CDR3 has 17 amino acids. Trimming cost V 4 bases and J 4 bases; bases outside gene matches: 8. CDR1 is SGDLS, CDR2 YYNGEE, per germline. For the CDR3, the DNA is TGTGCCAGCAGCCCCCTCACTAGCGGGGGGGAGTACAATGAGCAGTTCTTC. This sequence encodes CASSPLTSGGEYNEQFF. Supplemented by reference TRBV9 and TRBJ2-1, the full variable domain reads DSGVTQTPKHLITATGQRVTLRCSPRSGDLSVYWYQQSLDQGLQFLIQYYNGEERAKGNILERFSAQQFPDLHSELNLSSLELGDSALYFCASSPLTSGGEYNEQFFGPGTRLTVL.

The table lists this clonotype with a few counts. One end of the junction fails to match germline, which may point to a read error. V gene TRBV5-1 combines with J gene TRBJ1-5; D may be TRBD1 (5 bases). The CDR3 consists of 14 residues. Germline CDR1 is SGHRS and CDR2 is YFSETQ. The CDR3 region has the DNA TGCGCCAGCAGCAGGGGCGGGCGCAATCAGCCCCAGAATTTT. Translated, it gives CASSRGGRNQPQNF. Combining the CDR3 with reference TRBV5-1 and TRBJ1-5 gives the whole variable domain KAGVTQTPRYLIKTRGQQVTLSCSPISGHRSVSWYQQTPGQGLQFLFEYFSETQRNKGNFPGRFSGRQFSNSRSEMNVSTLELGDSALYLCASSRGGRNQPQNFGDGTRLSIL.

This clonotype was seen ten or more times. The CDR3 loop reads CSASGGNQPQHF. For the CDR3, the DNA is TGCAGTGCTAGTGGGGGGAATCAGCCCCAGCATTTT. The gene calls are TRBV20-1 and TRBJ1-5, with D tentatively TRBD1 (5 bases). Germline V gene lookup returns CDR1 DFQATT and CDR2 SNEGSKA (reference sequence). This CDR3 spans 12 amino acids. With 3 bases removed from V and 4 bases from J, the gap between germline ends came to 7 bases.

The DNA of the CDR3 is TGTGCCATCAGCTCAGGGGGTTGGGCTGAAGCTTTCTTT. It specifies CAISSGGWAEAFF. The gene calls are TRBV10-3 and TRBJ1-1, with 7 bases aligning to TRBD1. V was pared by 6 bases and J by 6 bases, with 7 bases of the junction left unmatched. Germline V gene sequence: CDR1 ENHRY, CDR2 SYGVKD. The CDR3 has 13 amino acids.

This clonotype was found a few times. The chain combines TRBV9 with TRBJ1-1, with unresolved D. This CDR3 region has 13 residues. V was pared by 0 bases and J by 7 bases, with 10 bases between. Germline CDR1 is SGDLS and CDR2 is YYNGEE. The CDR3 spells CASSVERVSEAFF. CDR3 in DNA: TGTGCCAGCAGCGTAGAAAGGGTCAGTGAAGCTTTCTTT.

This clonotype was detected many times. A much larger clone sits a single nucleotide away, making a read error possible. This rearrangement joins TRBV28 to TRBJ2-1; D is ambiguous. In germline, CDR1 is MDHEN, CDR2 SYDVKM. V lost 4 bases and J lost 1, with 11 bases in between. This CDR3 contains 15 residues. The CDR3 DNA sequence: TGTGCCAGCAGTTCCAGACCGAGATCCTACAATGAGCAGTTCTTC. Its translation is CASSSRPRSYNEQFF.

This clonotype occurred many times. This chain uses TRBV28 with TRBJ2-7, with 9 nucleotides matching TRBD2. The germline V gene encodes CDR1 MDHEN and CDR2 SYDVKM. V lost 4 bases to trimming and J lost 6 bases; unmatched junction nucleotides: 7. The CDR3 has 14 amino acids. The CDR3 reads CASSWGLALSEQYF. CDR3 nucleotides: TGTGCCAGCAGTTGGGGACTAGCCCTCAGCGAGCAGTACTTC.

The rearrangement uses TRBV20-1 and TRBJ2-3, with D hard to call. Trimming took 0 bases from V and 0 from J, leaving 13 bases between them. Germline values: CDR1 DFQATT, CDR2 SNEGSKA (reference sequence). The CDR3 sequence is 16 residues long. The CDR3 DNA follows: TGCAGTGCTAGAGACCGCGTATCTTCTAGCACAGATACGCAGTATTTT. Amino acid sequence: CSARDRVSSSTDTQYF.

The chain is built from TRBV3-1 and TRBJ1-5, with D possibly matching TRBD1 (6 bases). V lost 3 bases and J lost 4, with 16 bases in between. Germline V gene data show CDR1 as LGHDT and CDR2 as YNNKEL (reference sequence). The CDR3 contains 16 residues. CDR3 region: CASSQDTGTTNQPQHF. In DNA form, the CDR3 reads TGTGCCAGCAGCCAGGATACAGGGACAACGAATCAGCCCCAGCATTTT.

This clonotype occurred many times. The chain couples TRBV2 to TRBJ1-6; the D gene is possibly TRBD1 (6 bases). The CDR3 length is 14 residues. Germline lookup yields CDR1 SNHLY and CDR2 FYNNEI. Trimming took off 6 bases at V and 6 bases at J, with 12 bases between the two ends. Here the CDR3 DNA reads TGTGCCAGCAGCAGGGGATTGCGTAATTCACCCCTCCACTTT. Translation gives CASSRGLRNSPLHF.

This clonotype was seen repeatedly, ten times or more. The chain couples TRBV5-5 to TRBJ2-7; weak D call: TRBD2 (5 bases). Trimming cost V 3 bases and J 2 bases, with 6 bases left between them. Germline CDR1 is SGHKS and CDR2 is YYEKEE (reference sequence). The CDR3 has 12 residues. CDR3 bases: TGTGCCAGCAGCTACGGGACCTACGAGCAGTACTTC. Protein sequence: CASSYGTYEQYF. The full variable domain, with the rest looked up from reference TRBV5-5 and TRBJ2-7, is DAGVTQSPTHLIKTRGQQVTLRCSPISGHKSVSWYQQVLGQGPQFIFQYYEKEERGRGNFPDRFSARQFPNYSSELNVNALLLGDSALYLCASSYGTYEQYFGPGTRLTVT.

This clonotype turned up a few times. The chain carries TRBV7-9 and TRBJ1-6; 7 bases are a match to TRBD1. V shed 5 bases and J 0 bases; nucleotides not matched to a gene: 4. Germline V CDR1 and CDR2: SEHNR, FQNEAQ (reference sequence). This CDR3 region has 16 residues. CDR3 DNA: TGTGCCAGCAGCCCCCGGGACAGCTCCTATAATTCACCCCTCCACTTT. This sequence encodes CASSPRDSSYNSPLHF.

This clonotype was seen at least ten times. V gene TRBV5-1 combines with J gene TRBJ1-5, with 8 bases that match TRBD1. The CDR3 covers 14 residues. Germline CDR1 is SGHRS and CDR2 is YFSETQ. Trimming cost V 0 bases and J 7 bases; bases outside gene matches: 3. CDR3 protein: CASSLDRGGQPQHF. DNA for the CDR3: TGCGCCAGCAGCTTGGACAGGGGGGGACAGCCCCAGCATTTT. Complete variable domain (other parts from reference TRBV5-1 and TRBJ1-5): KAGVTQTPRYLIKTRGQQVTLSCSPISGHRSVSWYQQTPGQGLQFLFEYFSETQRNKGNFPGRFSGRQFSNSRSEMNVSTLELGDSALYLCASSLDRGGQPQHFGDGTRLSIL.

This clonotype has only a few counts. The CDR3 bases are TGTGCCAGCAGCATACTAGCGGGGGGTTCGAGAGAGCAGTACTTC. Protein: CASSILAGGSREQYF. J is TRBJ2-7 and V is TRBV7-8, with 12 bases fitting TRBD2. CDR3 size: 15 residues. The J segment lost 7 bases and the V segment lost 5 bases, leaving 9 bases of the junction unmatched. Germline assignment: CDR1 SGHVS and CDR2 FQNEAQ.

Many counts were recorded for this clonotype. The gene calls are TRBV6-5 and TRBJ2-3; 7 bases line up with TRBD2. CDR1 MNHEY and CDR2 SVGAGI come from the germline V gene. J was trimmed by 6 bases and V by 4 bases; bases with no gene match: 16. CDR3 length: 17 residues. As DNA, the CDR3 is TGTGCCAGCAGTTCGCGGGGGTTTGGGGGACCTTTGGATACGCAGTATTTT. It specifies CASSSRGFGGPLDTQYF.

In its sample, this clonotype was seen many times. This sequence joins TRBV18 and TRBJ2-4; perhaps TRBD2 as D (6 bases). With 2 bases removed from V and 0 bases from J, the gap between germline ends came to 11 bases. The CDR3 is made up of 16 amino acids. The germline V gene encodes CDR1 KGHSH and CDR2 LQKENI. The CDR3 DNA sequence: TGTGCCAGCTCACCAGCAGGGAGGAGAGCCAAAAACATTCAGTACTTC. It encodes CASSPAGRRAKNIQYF.

This clonotype has at least ten counts. This chain links TRBV12-3 or TRBV12-4 with TRBJ1-1; D call uncertain. The CDR3 spans 15 residues. V dropped 0 bases and J dropped 4 bases, with 12 bases sitting between them. This chain's CDR3 is CASSLALGSGTEAFF. The CDR3 DNA is TGTGCCAGCAGTTTAGCGCTAGGGTCGGGCACTGAAGCTTTCTTT.

V gene TRBV5-1 combines with J gene TRBJ2-2, with D unclear. This CDR3 has 14 amino acids. V gave up 2 bases and J gave up 1 base, with 6 bases separating them. Germline V gene lookup returns CDR1 SGHRS and CDR2 YFSETQ. CDR3 in amino acids: CASSLLKNTGELFF. The CDR3 region has the DNA TGCGCCAGCAGCTTACTAAAGAACACCGGGGAGCTGTTTTTT.

At least ten counts were recorded for this clonotype. This rearrangement joins TRBV5-1 to TRBJ2-6; 11 bases line up with TRBD1. Germline CDR1 is SGHRS and CDR2 is YFSETQ. The CDR3 has 18 amino acids. After removal of 1 base from V and 3 bases from J, the junction contained 6 bases not matched to a gene. CDR3 in DNA: TGCGCCAGCAGCTTGTTCGGACAGGGGGCAGGTGGGGCCAACGTCCTGACTTTC. Its translation is CASSLFGQGAGGANVLTF.

This clonotype has only a few counts. The V gene is TRBV7-6, the J gene TRBJ2-7; 7 nucleotides align to TRBD2. This CDR3 is built from 14 residues. Germline-derived CDR1 and CDR2 are SGHVS and FNYEAQ. V was pared by 4 bases and J by 5 bases, with 8 bases of the junction left unmatched. This chain's CDR3 is CASSSSGKMDEQYF. CDR3 in DNA: TGTGCCAGCAGCTCAAGCGGGAAGATGGACGAGCAGTACTTC.

This clonotype has at least ten counts. The V call is TRBV7-9, the J call TRBJ2-1, with 10 positions matching TRBD2. The CDR3 covers 17 residues. V was pared by 6 bases and J by 5 bases, with 13 bases of the junction left unmatched. Germline V gene sequence: CDR1 SEHNR, CDR2 FQNEAQ (reference sequence). The CDR3 DNA sequence: TGTGCCAGCAGGCGTCGGTCGACTAGCGGGTGGAACAATGAGCAGTTCTTC. It encodes CASRRRSTSGWNNEQFF.